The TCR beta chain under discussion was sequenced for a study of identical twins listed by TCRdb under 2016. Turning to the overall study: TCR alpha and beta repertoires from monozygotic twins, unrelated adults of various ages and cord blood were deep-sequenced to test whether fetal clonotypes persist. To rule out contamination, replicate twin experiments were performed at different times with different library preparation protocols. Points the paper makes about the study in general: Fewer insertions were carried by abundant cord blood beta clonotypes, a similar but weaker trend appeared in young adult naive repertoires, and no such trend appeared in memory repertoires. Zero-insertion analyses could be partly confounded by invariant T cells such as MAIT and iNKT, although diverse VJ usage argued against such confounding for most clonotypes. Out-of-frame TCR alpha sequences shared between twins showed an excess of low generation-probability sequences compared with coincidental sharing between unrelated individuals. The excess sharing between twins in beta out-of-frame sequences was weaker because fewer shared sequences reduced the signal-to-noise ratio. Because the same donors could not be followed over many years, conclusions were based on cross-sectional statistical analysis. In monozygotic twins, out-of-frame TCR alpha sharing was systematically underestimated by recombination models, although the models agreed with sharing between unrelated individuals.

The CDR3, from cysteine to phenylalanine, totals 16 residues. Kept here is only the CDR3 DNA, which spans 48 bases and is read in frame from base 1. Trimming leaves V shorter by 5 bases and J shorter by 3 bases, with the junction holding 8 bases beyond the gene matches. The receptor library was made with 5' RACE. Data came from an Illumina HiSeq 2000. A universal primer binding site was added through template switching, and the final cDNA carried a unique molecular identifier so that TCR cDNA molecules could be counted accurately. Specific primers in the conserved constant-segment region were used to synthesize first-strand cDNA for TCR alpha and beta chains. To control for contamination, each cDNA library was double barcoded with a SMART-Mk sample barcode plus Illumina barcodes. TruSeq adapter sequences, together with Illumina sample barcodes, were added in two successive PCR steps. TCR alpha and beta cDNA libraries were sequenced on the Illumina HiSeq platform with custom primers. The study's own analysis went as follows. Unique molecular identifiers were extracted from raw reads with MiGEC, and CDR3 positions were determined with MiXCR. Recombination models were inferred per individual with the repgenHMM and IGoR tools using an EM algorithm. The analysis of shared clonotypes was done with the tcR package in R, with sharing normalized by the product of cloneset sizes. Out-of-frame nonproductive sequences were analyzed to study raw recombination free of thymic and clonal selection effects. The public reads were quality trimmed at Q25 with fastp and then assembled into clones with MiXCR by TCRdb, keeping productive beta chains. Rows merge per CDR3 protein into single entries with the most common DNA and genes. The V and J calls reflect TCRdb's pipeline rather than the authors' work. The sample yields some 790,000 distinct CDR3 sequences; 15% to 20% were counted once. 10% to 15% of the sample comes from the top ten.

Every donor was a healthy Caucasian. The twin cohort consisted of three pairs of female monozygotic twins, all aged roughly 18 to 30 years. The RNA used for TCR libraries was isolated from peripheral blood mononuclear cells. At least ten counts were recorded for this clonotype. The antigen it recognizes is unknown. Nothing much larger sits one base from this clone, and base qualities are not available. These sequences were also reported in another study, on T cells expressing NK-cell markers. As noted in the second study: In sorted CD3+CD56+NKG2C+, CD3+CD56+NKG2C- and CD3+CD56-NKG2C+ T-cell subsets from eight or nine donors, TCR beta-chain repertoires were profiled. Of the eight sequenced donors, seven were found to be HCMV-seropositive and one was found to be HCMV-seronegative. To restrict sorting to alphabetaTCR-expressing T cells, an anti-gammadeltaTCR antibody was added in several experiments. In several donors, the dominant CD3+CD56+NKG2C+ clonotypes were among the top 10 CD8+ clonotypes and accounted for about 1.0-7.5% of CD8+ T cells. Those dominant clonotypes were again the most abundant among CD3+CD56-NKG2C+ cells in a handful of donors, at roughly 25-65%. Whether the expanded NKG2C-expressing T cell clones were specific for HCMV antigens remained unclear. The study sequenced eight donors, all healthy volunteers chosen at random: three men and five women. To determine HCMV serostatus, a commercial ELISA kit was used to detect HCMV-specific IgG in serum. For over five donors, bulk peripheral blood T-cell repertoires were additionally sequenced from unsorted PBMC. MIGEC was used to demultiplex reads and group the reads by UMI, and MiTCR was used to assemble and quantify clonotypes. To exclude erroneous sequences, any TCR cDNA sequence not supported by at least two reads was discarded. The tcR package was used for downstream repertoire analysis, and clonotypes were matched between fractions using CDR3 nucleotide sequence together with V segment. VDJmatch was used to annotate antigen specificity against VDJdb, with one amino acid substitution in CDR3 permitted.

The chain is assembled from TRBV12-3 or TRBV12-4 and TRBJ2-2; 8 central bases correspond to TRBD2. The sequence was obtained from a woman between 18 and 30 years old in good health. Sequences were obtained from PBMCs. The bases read TGTGCCAGCAGTCGCGGGACTAGTCGCGACACCGGGGAGCTGTTTTTT. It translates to CASSRGTSRDTGELFF.